What follows are 31 T cell receptor beta chains derived from one specimen sequenced in a study of blood T cell repertoires in COVID-19. The assay was immunoSEQ multiplex PCR, and TCRdb's table has in-frame clones only and misses some. The data contain 80,000 to 100,000 clones, about nine tenths of them singletons. Input material: peripheral blood. These receptor sequences come from a man in his fifties with acute or convalescent COVID-19.

This chain connects TRBV10-2 to TRBJ1-1; 7 bases are a match to TRBD1. CDR3 length: 15 amino acids. CDR1 is WSHSY, CDR2 SAAADI, per germline. V was pared by 2 bases and J by 1 base, with 4 bases of the junction left unmatched. DNA of the CDR3: TGCGCCAGCAGTGAGGCAGGGGGGAGGAACACTGAAGCTTTCTTT. It is translated as CASSEAGGRNTEAFF.

The chain recombines TRBV19 with TRBJ1-3; 8 bases are shared with TRBD1. This CDR3 is built from 15 residues. The V and J ends lost 10 bases and 0 bases, in that order; junction bases with no gene match: 8. Germline CDR1 LNHDA, CDR2 SQIVND (reference sequence). CDR3 region: CATQPDRGSGNTIYF. CDR3 coding DNA: TGTGCCACCCAACCCGACAGGGGCTCTGGAAACACCATATATTTT.

The chain joins TRBV12-3 or TRBV12-4 to TRBJ1-2; D perhaps matches TRBD1 (5 bases). V dropped 7 bases and J dropped 8 bases, with 17 bases sitting between them. CDR3 length: 13 amino acids. The CDR3 nucleotides are TGTGCCAGCATGTCCGGGGGGTTGGGGGGCTACACCTTC. It is translated as CASMSGGLGGYTF.

V usage is TRBV6-5 and J usage is TRBJ1-4; TRBD1 agrees at 7 bases. The germline CDR1 and CDR2 sequences are MNHEY and SVGAGI. This CDR3 contains 14 residues. The V gene end was trimmed by 6 bases and the J gene end by 8 bases; junction bases not matched to a gene: 9. DNA of the CDR3: TGTGCCAGCAGGACAGGGCGGATGAGCGAAAAACTGTTTTTT. It yields the protein CASRTGRMSEKLFF.

This sequence joins TRBV4-1 and TRBJ2-3; TRBD2 aligns across 7 bases. Per germline, CDR1 MGHRA and CDR2 YSYEKL. The CDR3 has 14 residues. Trimming removed 0 bases from V and 9 bases from J; junction bases left unmatched: 6. The CDR3 nucleotides are TGCGCCAGCAGCCAAGATTCCTCTAGCGGCACGCAGTATTTT. Residues: CASSQDSSSGTQYF.

There are a few counts of this clone. The gene calls are TRBV6-1 and TRBJ2-7; the D gene is possibly TRBD2 (5 bases). The CDR3 runs to 15 residues. Germline V CDR1 and CDR2: MNHNS, SASEGT. The V end was cut by 2 bases, the J end by 2 bases, with 13 bases between. The CDR3 protein is CASSERSGYPYEQYF. The CDR3 DNA follows: TGTGCCAGCAGTGAAAGGAGCGGTTATCCCTACGAGCAGTACTTC.

J is TRBJ1-5 and V is TRBV19; D is unclear. In germline, CDR1 is LNHDA, CDR2 SQIVND (reference sequence). This CDR3 has 15 amino acids. Trimming left V 3 bases short and J 1 base short, with 10 bases between. As DNA, the CDR3 is TGTGCCAGTAGTATCGGGTTTGGGAGCAATCAGCCCCAGCATTTT. Translating gives CASSIGFGSNQPQHF.

The J gene is TRBJ2-3, the V gene TRBV11-2; 11 positions agree with TRBD2. Germline V gene sequence: CDR1 SGHAT, CDR2 FQNNGV. V shed 0 bases and J 4 bases; nucleotides not matched to a gene: 3. The CDR3 totals 16 residues. The CDR3 loop reads CASSLDGTSGADTQYF. The CDR3 DNA sequence: TGTGCCAGCAGCTTAGATGGGACTAGCGGCGCAGATACGCAGTATTTT.

This clone has more than one count but fewer than ten. Other DNA sequences in this sample translate to the same CDR3. The V and J genes are TRBV4-2 and TRBJ2-3; D not resolved. Germline values: CDR1 LGHNA, CDR2 YNFKEQ. The CDR3 runs to 14 residues. V was pared by 0 bases and J by 0 bases, with 4 bases between. DNA for the CDR3: TGTGCCAGCAGCCAAGATAGCAGCACAGATACGCAGTATTTT. It codes for CASSQDSSTDTQYF.

This chain connects TRBV7-9 to TRBJ1-4; 11 bases align to TRBD1. The CDR3 sequence is 16 residues long. Looked up from germline, CDR1 is SEHNR and CDR2 is FQNEAQ (reference sequence). Losses at the gene ends were 5 bases for V and 7 bases for J; bases not matched to a gene: 9. CDR3 residues: CASSPGQGAKGEKLFF. The CDR3 DNA is TGTGCCAGCAGCCCTGGACAGGGGGCCAAGGGTGAAAAACTGTTTTTT.

The chain links TRBV10-1 to TRBJ2-2; 7 bases map to TRBD1. The CDR3 totals 14 residues. Germline assignment: CDR1 WNHNN and CDR2 SYGVQD (reference sequence). The junction had 1 base not matched to a gene; V was cut back by 2 bases and J by 4 bases. The CDR3 loop is CASSEPGGTGELFF. Here the CDR3 DNA reads TGCGCCAGCAGTGAGCCAGGGGGCACCGGGGAGCTGTTTTTT.

The chain uses TRBV2 and TRBJ2-1; 8 bases fit TRBD1. V dropped 7 bases and J dropped 2; count of bases not matched to a gene: 7. Germline V gene sequence: CDR1 SNHLY, CDR2 FYNNEI. The length of the CDR3 is 15 residues. The CDR3 protein is CASNPTGGPYNEQFF. DNA for the CDR3: TGTGCCAGCAACCCTACAGGGGGGCCCTACAATGAGCAGTTCTTC. The full variable domain, completed using reference TRBV2 and TRBJ2-1, is EPEVTQTPSHQVTQMGQEVILRCVPISNHLYFYWYRQILGQKVEFLVSFYNNEISEKSEIFDDQFSVERPDGSNFTLKIRSTKLEDSAMYFCASNPTGGPYNEQFFGPGTRLTVL.

This chain uses TRBV24-1 with TRBJ2-1, with D perhaps TRBD2 (6 bases). Germline CDR1 KGHDR, CDR2 SFDVKD. The length of the CDR3 is 11 residues. Trimming shortened V by 9 bases and J by 9 bases, and 11 bases separated the two germline ends. The CDR3 spells CATRDSIEQFF. In DNA, the CDR3 is TGTGCCACCCGGGACTCCATTGAGCAGTTCTTC.

This clone came up a few times. J is TRBJ2-7 and V is TRBV19, with 9 bases that match TRBD1. The V gene end was trimmed by 5 bases and the J gene end by 6 bases; junction bases not matched to a gene: 5. CDR3 length: 13 residues. Looked up from germline, CDR1 is LNHDA and CDR2 is SQIVND (reference sequence). This CDR3 is CASSARTGAEQYF. CDR3 DNA sequence: TGTGCCAGTAGTGCCAGGACAGGGGCCGAGCAGTACTTC.

This rearrangement joins TRBV5-1 to TRBJ2-7; 7 nucleotides line up with TRBD1. The germline V gene encodes CDR1 SGHRS and CDR2 YFSETQ. CDR3 length equals 16 residues. With V trimmed by 0 bases and J by 2 bases, 8 bases remained unmatched. The DNA of the CDR3 is TGCGCCAGCAGCTTGGCTTCCGGGACAGACACCTACGAGCAGTACTTC. Translated: CASSLASGTDTYEQYF.

The J gene is TRBJ1-3, the V gene TRBV5-5; the D gene is possibly TRBD1 (5 bases). V was trimmed by 1 base and J by 1 base, leaving 9 bases between them. The CDR3 has 15 residues. Germline CDR1 and CDR2: SGHKS and YYEKEE (reference sequence). The chain's CDR3 is CASSLSAGSGNTIYF. The CDR3 bases are TGTGCCAGCAGCTTGTCGGCAGGGTCTGGAAACACCATATATTTT.

This rearrangement joins TRBV29-1 to TRBJ2-1; D is undetermined. CDR3 length: 11 residues. Deletions cut 7 bases from V and 4 bases from J, with 8 bases between. The germline V gene encodes CDR1 SQVTM and CDR2 ANQGSEA. The CDR3 loop is CSEQTYNEQFF. In DNA, the CDR3 is TGCAGCGAACAAACGTACAATGAGCAGTTCTTC.

This chain joins TRBV7-3 and TRBJ2-1; 8 bases map to TRBD2. Germline loops: CDR1 SGHTA, CDR2 FQGTGA. The ends lost 3 bases at V and 2 bases at J; junction bases unmatched: 3. This CDR3 spans 15 amino acids. The CDR3, as DNA: TGTGCCAGCAGCTTCTTAGCGGGGACCTACAATGAGCAGTTCTTC. Encoded protein: CASSFLAGTYNEQFF. The full variable domain, completed using reference TRBV7-3 and TRBJ2-1, is GAGVSQTPSNKVTEKGKYVELRCDPISGHTALYWYRQSLGQGPEFLIYFQGTGAADDSGLPNDRFFAVRPEGSVSTLKIQRTERGDSAVYLCASSFLAGTYNEQFFGPGTRLTVL.

The gene calls are TRBV5-1 and TRBJ1-1; D call uncertain. Germline CDR1 SGHRS, CDR2 YFSETQ. The CDR3 sequence is 12 residues long. V was clipped by 3 bases and J by 5 bases, with 8 bases between them. In DNA, the CDR3 is TGCGCCAGCAGCTCCGGGAGGACTGAAGCTTTCTTT. It translates to CASSSGRTEAFF.

J is TRBJ1-2 and V is TRBV19, with TRBD1 as a possible D gene (6 bases). Trimming shortened V by 4 bases and J by 2 bases, and 11 bases separated the two germline ends. This CDR3 region has 14 residues. Germline V gene data show CDR1 as LNHDA and CDR2 as SQIVND (reference sequence). CDR3 coding DNA: TGTGCCAGTAGTACCGACAGGATGAACTATGGCTACACCTTC. Residues: CASSTDRMNYGYTF.

The chain combines TRBV19 with TRBJ1-1; TRBD1 matches 8 bases. The CDR3 is made up of 15 amino acids. Germline CDR1 is LNHDA and CDR2 is SQIVND (reference sequence). V lost 9 bases to trimming and J lost 0 bases; unmatched junction nucleotides: 9. The CDR3 reads CASHTQGALNTEAFF. CDR3 nucleotide sequence: TGTGCCAGCCATACCCAGGGGGCTTTGAACACTGAAGCTTTCTTT.

This chain links TRBV29-1 with TRBJ1-5, with 7 bases aligning to TRBD1. From germline, CDR1 is SQVTM and CDR2 ANQGSEA. The CDR3 runs to 14 residues. V was pared by 4 bases and J by 6 bases, with 9 bases of the junction left unmatched. CDR3: CSVGEGTAGQPQHF. CDR3 nucleotides: TGCAGCGTTGGAGAGGGGACAGCGGGTCAGCCCCAGCATTTT.

This clone was detected once. The V gene is TRBV19, the J gene TRBJ2-1; maybe TRBD2 (5 bases). Trimming took 5 bases from V and 7 from J, leaving 15 bases between them. The V gene's germline CDR1 is LNHDA and CDR2 SQIVND (reference sequence). This CDR3 is 14 amino acids long. The CDR3 DNA is TGTGCCAGTAGTCTCCGAGCGGCCGGTAATGAGCAGTTCTTC. It codes for CASSLRAAGNEQFF.

The chain has TRBV28 and TRBJ1-4, with 7 bases aligning to TRBD1. The J segment lost 4 bases and the V segment lost 7 bases, leaving 9 bases of the junction unmatched. Per the germline V gene, CDR1 is MDHEN and CDR2 is SYDVKM. The CDR3 runs to 15 residues. The CDR3 coding sequence is TGTGCCAGCACCAAAGGGGGACAGATTAATGAAAAACTGTTTTTT. It encodes CASTKGGQINEKLFF.

The chain carries TRBV27 and TRBJ2-7; TRBD1 is a possible D gene (8 bases). In germline, CDR1 is MNHEY, CDR2 SMNVEV (reference sequence). The CDR3 extends over 14 amino acids. V gave up 5 bases and J gave up 9 bases, with 20 bases separating them. DNA of the CDR3: TGTGCCAGCAGTCCAACCCGGACAGGGAGGGTGCAGTACTTC. Translating gives CASSPTRTGRVQYF.

The chain is built from TRBV20-1 and TRBJ2-7; 8 positions agree with TRBD1. CDR3 length: 15 residues. Germline CDR1 and CDR2: DFQATT and SNEGSKA (reference sequence). V lost 3 bases, J lost 0 bases, and 7 bases stayed unmatched. The CDR3 DNA sequence: TGCAGTGCTAGTCTGTCACAGGGGGGCTCCTACGAGCAGTACTTC. It codes for CSASLSQGGSYEQYF.

This chain joins TRBV19 and TRBJ2-5; D might be TRBD2 (6 bases). Trimming removed 10 bases at V and 5 bases at J, with 26 bases between. The germline gives CDR1 LNHDA, CDR2 SQIVND (reference sequence). The CDR3 length is 16 residues. The CDR3, as DNA: TGTGCCACGGGAGTACATTATTCGACTAGTAGGGAGACCCAGTACTTC. It is translated as CATGVHYSTSRETQYF.

J is TRBJ2-3 and V is TRBV7-6; 9 nucleotides line up with TRBD2. V dropped 5 bases and J dropped 6; count of bases not matched to a gene: 12. Germline V gene sequence: CDR1 SGHVS, CDR2 FNYEAQ. The CDR3 consists of 16 residues. In DNA form, the CDR3 reads TGTGCCAGCAGCCCCGTCGGGACTAGCTCAGGGGATACGCAGTATTTT. Translating it yields CASSPVGTSSGDTQYF.

This clone was seen more than once but under ten times. The J gene is TRBJ1-1, the V gene TRBV7-6, with D maybe TRBD1 (5 bases). CDR3 length: 14 residues. Trimming stripped 0 bases from V and 4 bases from J, with 9 bases between. CDR1 SGHVS and CDR2 FNYEAQ come from the germline V gene. The DNA for the CDR3 is TGTGCCAGCAGCTTAGCGGGGGAGGGCACTGAAGCTTTCTTT. Translating gives CASSLAGEGTEAFF. The variable domain in full, with the rest retrieved from reference TRBV7-6 and TRBJ1-1, is GAGVSQSPRYKVTKRGQDVALRCDPISGHVSLYWYRQALGQGPEFLTYFNYEAQQDKSGLPNDRFSAERPEGSISTLTIQRTEQRDSAMYRCASSLAGEGTEAFFGQGTRLTVV.

The CDR3 loop is CASSLDLGGYEQYF. For the CDR3, the DNA is TGTGCCAGCAGCTTAGATCTAGGAGGCTACGAGCAGTACTTC. The chain carries TRBV11-2 and TRBJ2-7, with D possibly matching TRBD2 (5 bases). Germline V CDR1 and CDR2: SGHAT, FQNNGV. This CDR3 has 14 amino acids. The V and J ends lost 0 bases and 3 bases respectively, with 9 bases between them.

This sequence joins TRBV3-1 (or the pseudogene TRBV3-2) and TRBJ1-6; D is perhaps TRBD1 (5 bases). Germline CDR1 reads LGHDT; CDR2 reads YNNKEL (reference sequence). The V end was cut by 4 bases, the J end by 10 bases, with 14 bases between. The CDR3 sequence is 14 residues long. The CDR3 is CASSLGEVGSPLHF. DNA of the CDR3: TGTGCCAGCAGCCTAGGGGAGGTAGGATCACCCCTCCACTTT.